This T cell receptor beta chain was retrieved from a study of T cells in Graves' hyperthyroidism and ophthalmopathy. This clonotype was observed at least ten times. The antigen remains unidentified. Amplified TCR beta CDR3 regions came from RNA transcripts. RT-PCR in the first round (using the HTBI primer set) targeted the TCR CDR3. TCRdb reprocessed the multiplex PCR reads via MiXCR and lists one record per CDR3 protein. The table includes 400,000 or so distinct CDR3 sequences, about 14% detected once. Points from the study as a whole: The model predicted ophthalmopathy a median roughly 6.3 months before onset.

It was uncontrolled infection, other autoimmune disease, pregnancy or lactation that excluded patients. Together with thyroid ultrasound, orbital computed tomography, serum thyroxine and TRAb, clinical symptoms were used for diagnoses. This CDR3 contains 16 residues. With 5 bases clipped from V and 5 bases from J, the junction kept 11 bases outside the gene matches. Germline values: CDR1 LGHDT, CDR2 YNNKEL (reference sequence). This clonotype was obtained from a woman in her 30s with Graves' ophthalmopathy. Sequenced material: blood. The chain employs TRBV3-1 and TRBJ2-3; 9 bases match TRBD2. The CDR3, as DNA: TGTGCCAGCAGCTTACCCGCGGGGGGGCAAGGAGATACGCAGTATTTT. This encodes CASSLPAGGQGDTQYF.